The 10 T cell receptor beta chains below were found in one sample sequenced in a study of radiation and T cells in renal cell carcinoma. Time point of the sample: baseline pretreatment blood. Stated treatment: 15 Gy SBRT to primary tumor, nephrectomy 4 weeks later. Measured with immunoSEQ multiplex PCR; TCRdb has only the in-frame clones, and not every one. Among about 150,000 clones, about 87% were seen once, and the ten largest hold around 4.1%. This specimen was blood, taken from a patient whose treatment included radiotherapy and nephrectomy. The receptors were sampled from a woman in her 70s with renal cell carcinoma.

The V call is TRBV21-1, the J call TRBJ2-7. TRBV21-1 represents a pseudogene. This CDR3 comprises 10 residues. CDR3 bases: TGTGCCAGCAGCAAGTACGAGCAGTACTTC. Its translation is CASSKYEQYF.

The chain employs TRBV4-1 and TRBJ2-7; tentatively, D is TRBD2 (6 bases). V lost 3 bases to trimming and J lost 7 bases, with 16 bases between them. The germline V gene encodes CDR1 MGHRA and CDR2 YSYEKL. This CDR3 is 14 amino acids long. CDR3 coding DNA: TGCGCCAGCAGCCAGCCTAGAACTGGGAGGGAGCAGTACTTC. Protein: CASSQPRTGREQYF.

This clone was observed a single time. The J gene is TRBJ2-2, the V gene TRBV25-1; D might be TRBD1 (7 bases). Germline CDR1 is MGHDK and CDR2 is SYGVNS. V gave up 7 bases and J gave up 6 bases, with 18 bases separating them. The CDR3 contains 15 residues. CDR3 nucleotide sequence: TGTGCCAGCACAGACAGGGTCGGGGGAGCCGGGGAGCTGTTTTTT. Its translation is CASTDRVGGAGELFF.

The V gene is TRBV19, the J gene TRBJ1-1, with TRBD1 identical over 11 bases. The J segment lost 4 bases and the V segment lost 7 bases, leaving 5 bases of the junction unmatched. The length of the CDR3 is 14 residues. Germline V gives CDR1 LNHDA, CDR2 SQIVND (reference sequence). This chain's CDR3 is CASKPGTGGTEAFF. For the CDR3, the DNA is TGTGCCAGTAAACCCGGGACAGGGGGCACTGAAGCTTTCTTT.

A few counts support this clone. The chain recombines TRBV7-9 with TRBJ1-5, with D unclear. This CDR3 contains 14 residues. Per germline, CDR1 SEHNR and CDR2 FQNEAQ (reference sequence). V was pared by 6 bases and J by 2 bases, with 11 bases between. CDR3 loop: CASSPQTGNQPQHF. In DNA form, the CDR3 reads TGTGCCAGCAGTCCACAGACGGGCAATCAGCCCCAGCATTTT.

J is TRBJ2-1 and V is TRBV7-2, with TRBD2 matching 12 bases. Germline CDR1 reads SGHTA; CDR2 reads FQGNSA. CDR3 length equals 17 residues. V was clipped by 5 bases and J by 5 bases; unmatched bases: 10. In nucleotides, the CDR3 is TGTGCCAGCAGCCCACGACGACTAGCGGGGGCAGACAATGAGCAGTTCTTC. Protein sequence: CASSPRRLAGADNEQFF.

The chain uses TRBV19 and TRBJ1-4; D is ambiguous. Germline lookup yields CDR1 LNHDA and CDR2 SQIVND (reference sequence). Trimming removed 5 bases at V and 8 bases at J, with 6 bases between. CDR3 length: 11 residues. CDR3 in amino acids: CASSSTEKLFF. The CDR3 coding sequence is TGTGCCAGTAGTTCGACAGAAAAACTGTTTTTT.

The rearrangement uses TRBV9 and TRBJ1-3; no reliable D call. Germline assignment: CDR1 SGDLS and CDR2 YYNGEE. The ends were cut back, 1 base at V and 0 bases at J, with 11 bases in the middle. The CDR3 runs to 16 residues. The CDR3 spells CASSVYSGFSGNTIYF. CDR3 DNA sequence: TGTGCCAGCAGCGTATATTCGGGGTTCTCTGGAAACACCATATATTTT.

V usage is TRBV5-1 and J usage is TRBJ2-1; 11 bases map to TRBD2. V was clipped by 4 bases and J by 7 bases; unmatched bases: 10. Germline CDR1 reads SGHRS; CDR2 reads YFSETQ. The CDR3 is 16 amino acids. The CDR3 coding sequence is TGCGCCAGCAGCCCTCAATTAGCGGGGGGGCTGAATGAGCAGTTCTTC. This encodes CASSPQLAGGLNEQFF.

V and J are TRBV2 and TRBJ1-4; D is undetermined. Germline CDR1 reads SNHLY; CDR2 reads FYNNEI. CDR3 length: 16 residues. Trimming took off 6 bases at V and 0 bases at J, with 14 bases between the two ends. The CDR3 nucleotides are TGTGCCAGCAGCCGGGTGCTGGATGCAACTAATGAAAAACTGTTTTTT. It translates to CASSRVLDATNEKLFF.